The 32 T cell receptor beta chains presented below share a single source sample, sequenced in a study of CD8 T cells in Susac syndrome. RNA totalling about 0.45 to 1 ug underwent reverse transcription with random hexamers. TCRdb passed the immunoSEQ multiplex PCR reads through MiXCR, listing each CDR3 protein once. The sample includes 150,000 to 200,000 distinct CDR3 sequences, under 95% of them seen just once. The sequenced sample was CD4+ T cells from PBMCs. The receptor set was obtained from a human donor in good health.

The chain links TRBV7-9 to TRBJ2-3, with 11 bases that match TRBD2. Losses at the gene ends were 3 bases for V and 5 bases for J; bases not matched to a gene: 7. The CDR3 loop spans 16 amino acids. Germline CDR1 reads SEHNR; CDR2 reads FQNEAQ (reference sequence). The CDR3 region is CASSFPLAGAVDTQYF. The CDR3 bases are TGTGCCAGCAGCTTTCCACTAGCGGGGGCGGTAGATACGCAGTATTTT.

This sequence joins TRBV4-3 and TRBJ2-1, with TRBD2 as a possible D gene (7 bases). V lost 0 bases and J 5 bases, leaving 17 bases between the germline ends. Germline V gene data show CDR1 as LGHNA and CDR2 as YSLEER. This CDR3 is 17 amino acids long. CDR3 in amino acids: CASSQDLWRGGDNEQFF. Written as DNA, the CDR3 is TGCGCCAGCAGCCAAGATTTATGGAGGGGGGGCGACAATGAGCAGTTCTTC.

DNA of the CDR3: TGCAGCGTTGACGCCTCGGGACAGCGGGCAGGTGGCTACACCTTC. This encodes CSVDASGQRAGGYTF. The V gene is TRBV29-1, the J gene TRBJ1-2, with TRBD1 matching over 7 bases. The CDR3 has 15 residues. Per germline, CDR1 SQVTM and CDR2 ANQGSEA. The ends lost 3 bases at V and 7 bases at J; junction bases unmatched: 14. Full variable domain (missing parts from reference TRBV29-1 and TRBJ1-2): SAVISQKPSRDICQRGTSLTIQCQVDSQVTMMFWYRQQPGQSLTLIATANQGSEATYESGFVIDKFPISRPNLTFSTLTVSNMSPEDSSIYLCSVDASGQRAGGYTFGSGTRLTVV.

The gene calls are TRBV29-1 and TRBJ1-2, with 7 nucleotides matching TRBD1. This CDR3 is 12 amino acids long. CDR1 and CDR2 from the germline V gene are SQVTM and ANQGSEA. The junction had 8 bases not matched to a gene; V was cut back by 6 bases and J by 7 bases. CDR3 amino acids: CSVRPGGGGYTF. The CDR3, as DNA: TGCAGCGTGAGGCCAGGGGGGGGTGGCTACACCTTC.

The chain carries TRBV29-1 and TRBJ1-2; TRBD1 matches at 7 bases. With V trimmed by 1 base and J by 6 bases, 8 bases remained unmatched. Germline V gene lookup returns CDR1 SQVTM and CDR2 ANQGSEA. CDR3 size: 14 residues. The CDR3 here is CSVEGRGSFDGYTF. The CDR3 DNA follows: TGCAGCGTTGAAGGCAGGGGGAGTTTCGATGGCTACACCTTC.

The chain is built from TRBV12-3 or TRBV12-4 and TRBJ1-5, with 7 bases that match TRBD1. This CDR3 is 14 amino acids long. V lost 7 bases to trimming and J lost 3 bases; unmatched junction nucleotides: 6. In nucleotides, the CDR3 is TGTGCCAGCAATTGGGGGACAGTCAATCAGCCCCAGCATTTT. It specifies CASNWGTVNQPQHF.

The chain links TRBV9 to TRBJ1-2; 9 bases are shared with TRBD1. Trimming at V came to 4 bases and at J to 2 bases, leaving 6 bases not matched to a gene. The CDR3 loop spans 15 amino acids. Looked up from germline, CDR1 is SGDLS and CDR2 is YYNGEE. CDR3 sequence (DNA): TGTGCCAGCAGCCCGGGGACAGGGAGGAACTATGGCTACACCTTC. Translating gives CASSPGTGRNYGYTF.

The chain recombines TRBV9 with TRBJ1-3; 10 bases line up with TRBD1. The germline V gene encodes CDR1 SGDLS and CDR2 YYNGEE. Trimming removed 4 bases from V and 4 bases from J; junction bases left unmatched: 5. This CDR3 region has 15 residues. CDR3 amino acids: CASSPRQGAGNTIYF. In DNA form, the CDR3 reads TGTGCCAGCAGCCCAAGACAGGGGGCCGGAAACACCATATATTTT.

As concerns this clonotype: The germline gene is not matched at one end of the junction; a read error may be the cause. The V call is TRBV7-7, the J call TRBJ2-5; 9 bases map to TRBD1. The CDR3 runs to 13 residues. Germline loops: CDR1 SSHAT, CDR2 FNYEAQ (reference sequence). The CDR3 DNA is TGTGCTAGCAGTTTGACAGGGGGAAAGACCCAGTACTTC. This translates into CASSLTGGKTQYF.

This rearrangement joins TRBV18 to TRBJ2-7; D remains ambiguous. Trimming removed 1 base at V and 1 base at J, with 5 bases between. Germline loops: CDR1 KGHSH, CDR2 LQKENI. This CDR3 is 13 amino acids long. In DNA form, the CDR3 reads TGTGCCAGCTCACCACGTGTTTCCTACGAGCAGTACTTC. Residues: CASSPRVSYEQYF.

This clonotype is a singleton in its sample. V gene TRBV6-5 combines with J gene TRBJ2-3; tentatively, D is TRBD1 (6 bases). The germline gives CDR1 MNHEY, CDR2 SVGAGI. Trimming took off 7 bases at V and 7 bases at J, with 15 bases between the two ends. The CDR3 loop spans 13 amino acids. CDR3 in amino acids: CASIQTQGHTQYF. The CDR3 nucleotides read TGTGCCAGCATTCAAACGCAGGGGCATACGCAGTATTTT.

This clonotype has only one observation. The chain combines TRBV3-1 with TRBJ1-1, with D unresolved. The CDR3 is 12 residues long. The V gene lost 3 bases and the J gene lost 6 bases, with 8 bases spanning the gap. The germline V gene encodes CDR1 LGHDT and CDR2 YNNKEL (reference sequence). The CDR3 loop reads CASSQLRAEAFF. CDR3 DNA sequence: TGTGCCAGCAGCCAGCTTAGGGCTGAAGCTTTCTTT.

This chain connects TRBV12-3 or TRBV12-4 to TRBJ2-2; D is unresolved. V was cut by 3 bases and J by 4 bases, with 18 bases left in between. This CDR3 has 17 amino acids. CDR3 amino acids: CASSFQPSAGITGELFF. The CDR3 nucleotides are TGTGCCAGCAGTTTCCAACCATCAGCCGGTATCACCGGGGAGCTGTTTTTT.

The gene calls are TRBV7-9 and TRBJ1-1; TRBD1 might be the D (5 bases). V shed 7 bases and J shed 4 bases, with 13 bases lying between them. The CDR3 has 13 amino acids. CDR1 is SEHNR and CDR2 is FQNEAQ in the germline V gene (reference sequence). The CDR3 loop is CASILGGGTEAFF. In DNA form, the CDR3 reads TGTGCCAGCATCCTAGGCGGGGGCACTGAAGCTTTCTTT.

V is TRBV6-2 or TRBV6-3 and J is TRBJ2-7, with D perhaps assigned TRBD1 or TRBD2 (5 bases each). The germline CDR1 and CDR2 sequences are MNHEY and SVGEGT. This CDR3 spans 14 amino acids. Between the trimmed V and J ends, which lost 5 bases and 0 bases, there was a span of 11 bases. The CDR3 DNA reads TGTGCCAGCAGTCGGGACGGTAGCTCCTACGAGCAGTACGTC. As protein: CASSRDGSSYEQYV.

The chain recombines TRBV7-6 with TRBJ1-5; the match to TRBD1 covers 9 bases. This CDR3 is built from 16 residues. After removal of 5 bases from V and 6 bases from J, the junction contained 11 bases not matched to a gene. CDR1 SGHVS and CDR2 FNYEAQ come from the germline V gene. The CDR3 loop is CASSQIPGQGSQPQHF. In nucleotides, the CDR3 is TGTGCCAGCAGCCAAATACCGGGACAGGGAAGTCAGCCCCAGCATTTT. Complete variable domain (other parts from reference TRBV7-6 and TRBJ1-5): GAGVSQSPRYKVTKRGQDVALRCDPISGHVSLYWYRQALGQGPEFLTYFNYEAQQDKSGLPNDRFSAERPEGSISTLTIQRTEQRDSAMYRCASSQIPGQGSQPQHFGDGTRLSIL.

CDR3 bases: TGCGCCAGCAGCTTGGAAGGACACCAGCAGATTTCACCCCTCCACTTT. Residues: CASSLEGHQQISPLHF. The V gene is TRBV5-1, the J gene TRBJ1-6; D possibly corresponds to TRBD1 (5 bases). Trimming pared 0 bases from V and 9 bases from J, leaving 16 bases between. The CDR3 covers 16 residues. Germline V gene sequence: CDR1 SGHRS, CDR2 YFSETQ.

The chain joins TRBV9 to TRBJ1-3; D is undetermined. Germline V gene data show CDR1 as SGDLS and CDR2 as YYNGEE. Trimming pared 4 bases from V and 3 bases from J, leaving 14 bases between. The CDR3 extends over 15 amino acids. The CDR3 DNA reads as TGTGCCAGCAGCCTACAGTCGGGATATGGAAACACCATATATTTT. Translated: CASSLQSGYGNTIYF.

V usage is TRBV11-2 and J usage is TRBJ2-6; D could derive from TRBD1 or TRBD2 (5 bases each). This CDR3 comprises 21 residues. V was shortened by 5 bases and J by 0 bases, with 26 bases between the two germline ends. CDR1 is SGHAT, CDR2 FQNNGV, per germline. CDR3 nucleotide sequence: TGTGCCAGCAGCAAACCTAGGGACCGACAGACTCCATACTCTGGGGCCAACGTCCTGACTTTC. Translated: CASSKPRDRQTPYSGANVLTF.

V is TRBV20-1 and J is TRBJ1-5, with D maybe TRBD1 (5 bases). Germline V CDR1 and CDR2: DFQATT, SNEGSKA (reference sequence). The V gene lost 1 base and the J gene lost 6 bases, with 16 bases spanning the gap. The CDR3 loop spans 15 amino acids. DNA for the CDR3: TGCAGTGCTAGAGTCCGTGGGGGAAGGAGTCAGCCCCAGCATTTT. Translating it yields CSARVRGGRSQPQHF.

This chain joins TRBV6-2 or TRBV6-3 and TRBJ1-5; possibly TRBD1 for D (5 bases). The CDR3 has 13 residues. V gave up 6 bases and J gave up 7 bases, with 13 bases separating them. Germline CDR1 reads MNHEY; CDR2 reads SVGEGT. The DNA of the CDR3 is TGTGCCAGCAGCCCTCCTGGGGGACAGCCCCAGCATTTT. Residues: CASSPPGGQPQHF.

The V and J genes are TRBV12-3 or TRBV12-4 and TRBJ1-1; weak D call: TRBD1 (5 bases). The CDR3 has 15 amino acids. Between the trimmed V and J ends, which lost 5 bases and 4 bases, there was a span of 17 bases. In DNA, the CDR3 is TGTGCCAGCAGTATTACAGGTTCCCAAGGCACTGAAGCTTTCTTT. This translates into CASSITGSQGTEAFF.

The V gene is TRBV5-8, the J gene TRBJ1-5, with D unresolved. V lost 4 bases to trimming and J lost 9 bases, with 14 bases between them. The germline V gene has CDR1 SGHTS and CDR2 YDEGEE. CDR3 length: 13 residues. CDR3 DNA: TGTGCCAGCAGCCGAACAATCGATCGGCCCCAGCATTTT. The encoded protein is CASSRTIDRPQHF.

The genes are TRBV6-2 or TRBV6-3 and TRBJ2-5, with TRBD2 matching over 7 bases. Germline lookup yields CDR1 MNHEY and CDR2 SVGEGT. This CDR3 contains 13 residues. V shed 8 bases, J shed 4 bases, and the junction held 7 bases outside the gene matches. In nucleotides, the CDR3 is TGTGCCAGCGCCCAGCGGGGAGGAGAGACCCAGTACTTC. It specifies CASAQRGGETQYF.

This clonotype was seen a few times. This chain connects TRBV11-2 to TRBJ1-2; 9 bases map to TRBD1. Per the germline V gene, CDR1 is SGHAT and CDR2 is FQNNGV. There are 14 residues in the CDR3. Losses at the gene ends were 3 bases for V and 7 bases for J; bases not matched to a gene: 6. CDR3 sequence reads: CASSLGTGGLGYTF. The CDR3 DNA follows: TGTGCCAGCAGCTTGGGAACAGGGGGCCTTGGCTACACCTTC.

The chain employs TRBV28 and TRBJ2-3; no clear D. The CDR3 extends over 13 amino acids. Germline values: CDR1 MDHEN, CDR2 SYDVKM. Trimming took off 4 bases at V and 4 bases at J, with 9 bases between the two ends. The CDR3 sequence: CASSSTVPDTQYF. The CDR3 DNA reads as TGTGCCAGCAGTTCGACGGTCCCAGATACGCAGTATTTT.

The V and J genes are TRBV5-1 and TRBJ1-6, with D unresolved. Per the germline V gene, CDR1 is SGHRS and CDR2 is YFSETQ. This CDR3 is 14 amino acids long. V dropped 4 bases and J dropped 9 bases, with 14 bases sitting between them. CDR3 nucleotide sequence: TGCGCCAGCAGCATGGGCCCGGGCGGTTCACCCCTCCACTTT. Residues: CASSMGPGGSPLHF.

The rearrangement links TRBV20-1 to TRBJ1-4; D is unresolved. Trimming removed 1 base at V and 0 bases at J, with 12 bases between. Germline CDR1 DFQATT, CDR2 SNEGSKA (reference sequence). There are 16 residues in the CDR3. The CDR3 here is CSARVRYWATNEKLFF. The CDR3 DNA sequence: TGCAGTGCTAGAGTTAGGTACTGGGCAACTAATGAAAAACTGTTTTTT.

V is TRBV18 and J is TRBJ1-1; D possibly corresponds to TRBD1 (6 bases). V was trimmed by 3 bases and J by 3 bases, leaving 8 bases between them. CDR3 length equals 13 residues. CDR1 and CDR2 (germline): KGHSH, LQKENI. CDR3 residues: CASSPQGYTEAFF. The CDR3 DNA reads as TGTGCCAGCTCACCCCAGGGGTACACTGAAGCTTTCTTT.

The chain joins TRBV7-2 to TRBJ1-5; tentative D call: TRBD1 (6 bases). V dropped 8 bases and J dropped 4 bases, with 9 bases sitting between them. From germline, CDR1 is SGHTA and CDR2 FQGNSA. This CDR3 is 12 amino acids long. CDR3 amino acids: CASRQENQPQHF. The CDR3 nucleotides read TGTGCCAGCCGACAGGAAAATCAGCCCCAGCATTTT.

This chain connects TRBV5-1 to TRBJ2-7, with D possibly being TRBD1 (6 bases). CDR1 is SGHRS, CDR2 YFSETQ, per germline. V was trimmed by 5 bases and J by 0 bases, leaving 15 bases between them. This CDR3 is 15 amino acids long. As DNA, the CDR3 is TGCGCCAGCAGGATGGACAGTACCAGCTCCTACGAGCAGTACGTC. Amino acids: CASRMDSTSSYEQYV.

The chain couples TRBV28 to TRBJ2-3; TRBD2 aligns across 9 bases. The CDR3 contains 16 residues. Germline loops: CDR1 MDHEN, CDR2 SYDVKM. V shed 3 bases and J 2 bases; nucleotides not matched to a gene: 6. The CDR3 protein is CASSFSGGSFTDTQYF. DNA for the CDR3: TGTGCCAGCAGTTTTAGCGGGGGATCTTTCACAGATACGCAGTATTTT.